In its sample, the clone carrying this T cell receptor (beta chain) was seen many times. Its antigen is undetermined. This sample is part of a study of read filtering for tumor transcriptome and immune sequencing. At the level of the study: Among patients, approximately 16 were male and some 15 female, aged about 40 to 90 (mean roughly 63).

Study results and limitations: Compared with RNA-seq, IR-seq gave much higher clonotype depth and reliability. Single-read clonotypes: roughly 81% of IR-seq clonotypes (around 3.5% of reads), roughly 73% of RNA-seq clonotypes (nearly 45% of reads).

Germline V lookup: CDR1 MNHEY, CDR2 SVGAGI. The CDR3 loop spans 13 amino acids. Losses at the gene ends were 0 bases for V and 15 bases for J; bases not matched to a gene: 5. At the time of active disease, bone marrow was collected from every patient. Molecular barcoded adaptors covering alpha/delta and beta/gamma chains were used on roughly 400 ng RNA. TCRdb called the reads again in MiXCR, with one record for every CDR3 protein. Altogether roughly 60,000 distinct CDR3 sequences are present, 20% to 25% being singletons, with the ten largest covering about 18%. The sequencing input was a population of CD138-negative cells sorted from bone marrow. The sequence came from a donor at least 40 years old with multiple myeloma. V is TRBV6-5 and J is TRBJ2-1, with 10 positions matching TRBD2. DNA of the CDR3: TGTGCCAGCAGTTACTCGACTAGCGGGCTGGGGTTCTTC. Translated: CASSYSTSGLGFF.